The 5 T cell receptor beta chains listed next were all sequenced from one sample in a study of blood T cell repertoires in COVID-19. This table comes from immunoSEQ multiplex PCR, and its TCRdb copy is limited to in-frame clones, with some not included. The sample includes over 80,000 clones, around 80% of them seen just once. Sequenced: peripheral blood. Every receptor here comes from a woman in her sixties with acute or convalescent COVID-19.

This clone occurred a few times. The gene calls are TRBV7-6 and TRBJ1-1; no reliable D call. The CDR3 has 15 amino acids. Per the germline V gene, CDR1 is SGHVS and CDR2 is FNYEAQ. Trimming removed 1 base from V and 1 base from J, with 10 bases in between. The CDR3 loop reads CASSLVRGWNTEAFF. CDR3 in DNA: TGTGCCAGCAGCTTAGTTCGGGGATGGAACACTGAAGCTTTCTTT.

V and J are TRBV4-3 and TRBJ2-1; 9 positions match TRBD1. The germline gives CDR1 LGHNA, CDR2 YSLEER. The CDR3 has 14 amino acids. Unmatched junction bases numbered 3, after V lost 1 base and J lost 8 bases. CDR3 amino acids: CASSQGDRDYEQFF. The DNA for the CDR3 is TGCGCCAGCAGCCAAGGGGACAGGGACTATGAGCAGTTCTTC.

The chain uses TRBV5-1 and TRBJ1-1, with 9 positions matching TRBD1. Trimming cost V 2 bases and J 1 base; bases outside gene matches: 3. This CDR3 has 15 residues. Germline CDR1 is SGHRS and CDR2 is YFSETQ. This chain's CDR3 is CASSLGTGWNTEAFF. DNA of the CDR3: TGCGCCAGCAGCTTAGGGACAGGGTGGAACACTGAAGCTTTCTTT.

The rearrangement joins TRBV7-9 to TRBJ2-1; 10 nucleotides agree with TRBD2. The CDR3 extends over 16 amino acids. Germline CDR1 SEHNR, CDR2 FQNEAQ (reference sequence). The V gene end was trimmed by 0 bases and the J gene end by 15 bases; junction bases not matched to a gene: 14. The CDR3 DNA follows: TGTGCCAGCAGCTTAGCTCTAGCGGGAGTTACGGGGAGTCCGTTCTTC. As protein: CASSLALAGVTGSPFF.

This chain links TRBV29-1 with TRBJ2-3; perhaps TRBD2 as D (5 bases). Trimming left V 5 bases short and J 4 bases short, with 7 bases between. This CDR3 is 11 amino acids long. From germline, CDR1 is SQVTM and CDR2 ANQGSEA. CDR3: CSVRGADTQYF. CDR3 bases: TGCAGCGTTCGGGGAGCAGATACGCAGTATTTT.